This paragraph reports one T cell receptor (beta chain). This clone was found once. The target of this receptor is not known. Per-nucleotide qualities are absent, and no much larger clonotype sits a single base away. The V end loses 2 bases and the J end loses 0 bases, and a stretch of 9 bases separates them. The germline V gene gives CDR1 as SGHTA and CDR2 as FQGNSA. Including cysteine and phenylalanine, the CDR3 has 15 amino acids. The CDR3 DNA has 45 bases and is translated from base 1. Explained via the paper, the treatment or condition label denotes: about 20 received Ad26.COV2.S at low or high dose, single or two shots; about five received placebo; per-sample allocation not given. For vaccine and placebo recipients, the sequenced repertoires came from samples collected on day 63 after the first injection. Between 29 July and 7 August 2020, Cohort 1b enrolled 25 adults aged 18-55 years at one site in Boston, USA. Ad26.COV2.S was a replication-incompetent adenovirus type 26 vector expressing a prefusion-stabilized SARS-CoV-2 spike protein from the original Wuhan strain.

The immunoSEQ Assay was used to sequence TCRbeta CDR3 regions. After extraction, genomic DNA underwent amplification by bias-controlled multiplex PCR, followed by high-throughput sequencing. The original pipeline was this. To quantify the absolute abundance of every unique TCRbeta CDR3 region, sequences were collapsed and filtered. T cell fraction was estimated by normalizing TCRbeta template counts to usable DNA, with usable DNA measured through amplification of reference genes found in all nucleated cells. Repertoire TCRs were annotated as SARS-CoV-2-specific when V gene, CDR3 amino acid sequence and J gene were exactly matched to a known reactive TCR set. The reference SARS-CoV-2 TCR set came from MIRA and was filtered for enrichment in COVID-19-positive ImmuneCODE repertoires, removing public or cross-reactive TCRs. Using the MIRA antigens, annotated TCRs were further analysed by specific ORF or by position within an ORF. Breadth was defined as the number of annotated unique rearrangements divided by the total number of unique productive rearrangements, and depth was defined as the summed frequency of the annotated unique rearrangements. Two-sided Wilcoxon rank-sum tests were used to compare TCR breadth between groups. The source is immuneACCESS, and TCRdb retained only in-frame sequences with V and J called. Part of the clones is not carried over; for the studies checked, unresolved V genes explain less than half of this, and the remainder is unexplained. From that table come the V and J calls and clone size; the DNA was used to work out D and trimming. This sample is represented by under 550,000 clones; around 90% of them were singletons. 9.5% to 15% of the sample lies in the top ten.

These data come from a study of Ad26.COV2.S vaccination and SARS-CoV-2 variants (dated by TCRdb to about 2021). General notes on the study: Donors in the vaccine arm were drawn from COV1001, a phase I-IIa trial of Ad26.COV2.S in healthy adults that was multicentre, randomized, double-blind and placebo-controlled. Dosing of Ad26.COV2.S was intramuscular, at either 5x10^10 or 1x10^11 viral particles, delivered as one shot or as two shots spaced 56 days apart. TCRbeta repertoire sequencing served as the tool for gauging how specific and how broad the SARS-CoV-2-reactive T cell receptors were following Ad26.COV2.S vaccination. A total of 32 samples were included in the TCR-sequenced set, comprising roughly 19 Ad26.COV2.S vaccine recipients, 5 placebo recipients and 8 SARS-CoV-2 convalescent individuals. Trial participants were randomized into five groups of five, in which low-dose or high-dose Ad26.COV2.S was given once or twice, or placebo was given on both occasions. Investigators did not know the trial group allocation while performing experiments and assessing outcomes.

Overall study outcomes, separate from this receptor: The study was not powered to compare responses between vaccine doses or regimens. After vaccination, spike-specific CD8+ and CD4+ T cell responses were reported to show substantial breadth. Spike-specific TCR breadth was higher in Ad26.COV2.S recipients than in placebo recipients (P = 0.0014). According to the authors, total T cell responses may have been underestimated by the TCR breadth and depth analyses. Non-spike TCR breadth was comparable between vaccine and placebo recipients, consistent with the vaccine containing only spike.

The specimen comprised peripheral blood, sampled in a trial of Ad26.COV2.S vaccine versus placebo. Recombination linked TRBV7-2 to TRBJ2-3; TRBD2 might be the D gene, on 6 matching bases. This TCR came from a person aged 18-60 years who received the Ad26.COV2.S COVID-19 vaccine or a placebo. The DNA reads TGTGCCAGCAGCTTACGCGGGACCAGCACAGATACGCAGTATTTT. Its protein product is CASSLRGTSTDTQYF.